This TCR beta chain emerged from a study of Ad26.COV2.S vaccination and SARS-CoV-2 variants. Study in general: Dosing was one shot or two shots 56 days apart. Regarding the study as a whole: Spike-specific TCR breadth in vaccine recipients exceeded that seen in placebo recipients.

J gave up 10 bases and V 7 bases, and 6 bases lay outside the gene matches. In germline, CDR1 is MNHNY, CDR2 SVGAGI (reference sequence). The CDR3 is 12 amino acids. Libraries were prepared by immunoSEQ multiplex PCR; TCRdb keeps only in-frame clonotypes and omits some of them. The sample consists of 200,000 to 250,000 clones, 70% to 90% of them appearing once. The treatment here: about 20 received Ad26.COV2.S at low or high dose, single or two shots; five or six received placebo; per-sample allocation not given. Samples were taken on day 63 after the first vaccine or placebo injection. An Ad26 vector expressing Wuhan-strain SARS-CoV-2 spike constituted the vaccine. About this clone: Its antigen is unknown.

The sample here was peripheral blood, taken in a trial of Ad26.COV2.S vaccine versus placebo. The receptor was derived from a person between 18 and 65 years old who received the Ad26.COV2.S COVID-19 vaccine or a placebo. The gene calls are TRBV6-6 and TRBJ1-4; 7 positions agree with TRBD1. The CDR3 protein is CASTEGATKLFF. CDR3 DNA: TGTGCCAGCACAGAGGGGGCAACAAAACTGTTTTTT.